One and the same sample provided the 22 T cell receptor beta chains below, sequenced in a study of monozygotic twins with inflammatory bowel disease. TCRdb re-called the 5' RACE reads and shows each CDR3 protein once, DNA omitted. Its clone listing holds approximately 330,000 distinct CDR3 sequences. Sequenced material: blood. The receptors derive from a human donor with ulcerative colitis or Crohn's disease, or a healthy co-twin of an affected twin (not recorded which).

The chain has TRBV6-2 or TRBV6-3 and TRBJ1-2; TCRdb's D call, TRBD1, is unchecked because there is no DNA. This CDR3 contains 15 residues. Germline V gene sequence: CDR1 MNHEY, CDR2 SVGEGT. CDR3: CASSYPSTGYYGYTF.

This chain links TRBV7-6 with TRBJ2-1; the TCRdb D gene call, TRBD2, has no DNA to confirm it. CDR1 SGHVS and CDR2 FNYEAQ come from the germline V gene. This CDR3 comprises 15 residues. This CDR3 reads CASSFSLAGSNEQFF.

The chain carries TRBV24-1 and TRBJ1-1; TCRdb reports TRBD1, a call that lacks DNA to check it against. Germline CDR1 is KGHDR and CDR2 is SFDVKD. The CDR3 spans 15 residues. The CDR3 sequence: CATSDPQNPYTEAFF.

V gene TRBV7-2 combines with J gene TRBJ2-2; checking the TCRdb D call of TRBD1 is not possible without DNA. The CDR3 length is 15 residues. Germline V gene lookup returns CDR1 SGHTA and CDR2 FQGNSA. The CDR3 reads CASSLAPRGTGELFF.

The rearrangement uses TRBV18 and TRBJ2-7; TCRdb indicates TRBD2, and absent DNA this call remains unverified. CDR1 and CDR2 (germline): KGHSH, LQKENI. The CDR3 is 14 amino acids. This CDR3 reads CASSPREGLYEQYF.

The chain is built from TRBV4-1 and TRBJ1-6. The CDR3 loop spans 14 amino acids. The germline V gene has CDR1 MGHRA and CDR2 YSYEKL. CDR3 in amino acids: CASSQDRVELALHF.

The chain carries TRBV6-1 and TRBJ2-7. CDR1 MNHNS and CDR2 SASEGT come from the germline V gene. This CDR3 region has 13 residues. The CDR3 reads CASSEPAAYEQYF.

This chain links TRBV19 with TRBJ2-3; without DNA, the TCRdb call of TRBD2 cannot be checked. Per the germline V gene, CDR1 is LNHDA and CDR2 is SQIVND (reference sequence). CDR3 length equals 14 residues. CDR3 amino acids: CASSRSGGTDTQYF.

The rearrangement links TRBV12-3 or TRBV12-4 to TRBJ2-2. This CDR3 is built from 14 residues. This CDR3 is CASSFRVNTGELFF.

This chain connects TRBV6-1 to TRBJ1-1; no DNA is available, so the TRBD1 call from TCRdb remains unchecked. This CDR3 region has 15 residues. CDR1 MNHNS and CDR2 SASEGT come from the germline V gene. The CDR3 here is CASSPTAGVALEAFF.

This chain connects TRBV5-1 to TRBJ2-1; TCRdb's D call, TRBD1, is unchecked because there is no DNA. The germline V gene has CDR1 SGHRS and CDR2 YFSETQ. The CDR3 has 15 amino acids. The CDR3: CASSHYPGQDNEQFF.

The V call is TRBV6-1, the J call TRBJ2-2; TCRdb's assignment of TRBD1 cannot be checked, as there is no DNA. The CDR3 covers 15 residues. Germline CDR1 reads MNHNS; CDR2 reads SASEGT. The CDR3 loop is CASRFTDRVPGELFF.

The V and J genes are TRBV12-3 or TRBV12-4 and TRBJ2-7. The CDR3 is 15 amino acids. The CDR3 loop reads CASSFQTLSSYEQYF.

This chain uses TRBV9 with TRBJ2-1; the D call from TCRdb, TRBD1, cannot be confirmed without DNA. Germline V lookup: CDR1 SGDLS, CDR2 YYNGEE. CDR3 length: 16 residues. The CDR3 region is CASSVAVSTAYNEQFF.

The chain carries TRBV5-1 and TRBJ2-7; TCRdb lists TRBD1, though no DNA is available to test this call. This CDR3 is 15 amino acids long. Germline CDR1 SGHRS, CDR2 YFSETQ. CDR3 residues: CASSLGQGGDYEQYF.

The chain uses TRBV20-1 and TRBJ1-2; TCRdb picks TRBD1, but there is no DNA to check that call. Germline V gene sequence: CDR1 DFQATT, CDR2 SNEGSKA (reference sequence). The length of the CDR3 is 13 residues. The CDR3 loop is CSALGAANYGYTF.

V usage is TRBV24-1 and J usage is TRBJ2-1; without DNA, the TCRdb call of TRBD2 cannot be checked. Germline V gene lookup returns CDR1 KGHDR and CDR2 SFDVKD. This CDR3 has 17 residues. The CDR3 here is CATSDSSGSGRYNEQFF.

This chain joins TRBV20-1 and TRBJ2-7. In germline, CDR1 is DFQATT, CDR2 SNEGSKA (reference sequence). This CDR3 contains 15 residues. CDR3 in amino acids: CSARDLGVIGYEQYF.

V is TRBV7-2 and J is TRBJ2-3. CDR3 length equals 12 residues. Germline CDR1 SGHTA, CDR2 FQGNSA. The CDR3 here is CASSPSVVTQYF.

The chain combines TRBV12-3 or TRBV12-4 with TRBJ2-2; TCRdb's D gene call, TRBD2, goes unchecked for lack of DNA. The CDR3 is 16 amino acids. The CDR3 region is CASSPGTRGDTGELFF.

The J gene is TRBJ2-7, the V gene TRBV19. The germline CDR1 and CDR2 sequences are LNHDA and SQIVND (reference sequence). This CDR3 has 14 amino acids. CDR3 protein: CASSNGRNTYEQYF.

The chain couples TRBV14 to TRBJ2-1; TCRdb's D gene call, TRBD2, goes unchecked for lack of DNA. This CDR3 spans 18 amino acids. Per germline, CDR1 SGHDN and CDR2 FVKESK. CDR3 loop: CASSPLVGGDIDYNEQFF.